Below, 22 T cell receptor beta chains from the same sample are listed, as sequenced in a study of neurological immune-mediated disorders (dated by TCRdb to about 2019). The library was produced with 5' RACE. The sample was run on an Illumina HiSeq 2500. The raw public reads went through TCRdb reprocessing: fastp at Q25, MiXCR clone calling, in-frame beta chains kept. Records with the same CDR3 protein are collapsed into one entry carrying the most frequent genes and DNA. This sample comprises fewer than 90,000 distinct CDR3 sequences, 5.2% of them detected only once. The ten largest clones add up to approximately 7.4% of the sample. The sample taken for sequencing was PBMCs. These TCRs come from a man younger than 35 with multiple sclerosis.

This clonotype was seen repeatedly, ten times or more. The chain employs TRBV5-1 and TRBJ2-7; 10 nucleotides line up with TRBD1. The CDR3 has 16 residues. The junction had 11 bases not matched to a gene; V was cut back by 6 bases and J by 2 bases. From germline, CDR1 is SGHRS and CDR2 YFSETQ. CDR3 residues: CASTIHPGQGPYEQYF. CDR3 nucleotide sequence: TGCGCCAGCACCATTCACCCGGGACAGGGGCCCTACGAGCAGTACTTC.

The sample holds many counts of this clonotype. This rearrangement joins TRBV10-3 to TRBJ2-1; 9 nucleotides agree with TRBD1. The CDR3 is 16 residues long. The germline V gene encodes CDR1 ENHRY and CDR2 SYGVKD. After removal of 1 base from V and 2 bases from J, the junction contained 3 bases not matched to a gene. The CDR3 is CAISEWGQGPYNEQFF. CDR3 in DNA: TGTGCCATCAGTGAGTGGGGACAGGGACCCTACAATGAGCAGTTCTTC.

This clonotype was seen at least ten times. The gene calls are TRBV5-1 and TRBJ1-5, with 9 bases fitting TRBD1. Germline V gene lookup returns CDR1 SGHRS and CDR2 YFSETQ. V lost 0 bases, J lost 8 bases, and 6 bases stayed unmatched. The CDR3 spans 15 residues. CDR3 in DNA: TGCGCCAGCAGCTTGGGGACAGGGGCCGGGAAGCCCCAGCATTTT. Translation: CASSLGTGAGKPQHF.

This sequence joins TRBV7-9 and TRBJ2-3, with 7 bases identical to TRBD1. The trim removed 6 bases at V and 1 base at J, leaving 10 bases unmatched. Germline CDR1 reads SEHNR; CDR2 reads FQNEAQ (reference sequence). The CDR3 is 16 residues long. DNA for the CDR3: TGTGCCAGCAGGGGACCTTGGACAGGAGGCACAGATACGCAGTATTTT. Translating gives CASRGPWTGGTDTQYF.

This clonotype came up many times. Here the CDR3 reads CAIRGDTEAFF. CDR3 sequence (DNA): TGTGCCATCAGGGGGGACACTGAAGCTTTCTTT. The rearrangement links TRBV10-3 to TRBJ1-1; possibly TRBD1 for D (5 bases). V shed 6 bases and J shed 3 bases, with 5 bases lying between them. The CDR3 has 11 amino acids. Germline V CDR1 and CDR2: ENHRY, SYGVKD.

The sample holds many counts of this clonotype. V gene TRBV4-3 combines with J gene TRBJ1-3, with D perhaps TRBD1 (5 bases). Trimming removed 0 bases from V and 0 bases from J, with 9 bases in between. This CDR3 has 16 residues. The germline gives CDR1 LGHNA, CDR2 YSLEER. This CDR3 is CASSQDRDDSGNTIYF. The CDR3 DNA follows: TGCGCCAGCAGCCAAGACCGGGACGACTCTGGAAACACCATATATTTT.

This clonotype has a count of ten or more. The rearrangement joins TRBV7-2 to TRBJ1-5; D uncertain. Germline loops: CDR1 SGHTA, CDR2 FQGNSA. V lost 2 bases and J lost 3, with 11 bases in between. This CDR3 spans 15 amino acids. CDR3 bases: TGTGCCAGCAGCTTACGGTCTGGAGACAATCAGCCCCAGCATTTT. Residues: CASSLRSGDNQPQHF.

In its sample, this clonotype was seen many times. The chain combines TRBV20-1 with TRBJ1-2; D is possibly TRBD1 (6 bases). This CDR3 has 13 amino acids. The ends were cut back, 6 bases at V and 2 bases at J, with 13 bases in the middle. Germline CDR1 reads DFQATT; CDR2 reads SNEGSKA (reference sequence). CDR3 in amino acids: CSATTGGNYGYTF. Written as DNA, the CDR3 is TGCAGTGCCACCACGGGGGGCAACTATGGCTACACCTTC.

As concerns this clonotype: The conserved phenylalanine or tryptophan normally closing the CDR3 is absent here, so this likely arose from a read error. This sequence joins TRBV29-1 and TRBJ2-1; no clear D. CDR3 length equals 10 residues. Germline values: CDR1 SQVTM, CDR2 ANQGSEA. V lost 4 bases and J lost 7, with 5 bases in between. CDR3 protein: CSVGDNEQFN. CDR3 bases: TGCAGCGTTGGGGATAATGAGCAGTTCAAC.

Of note for this clonotype: One junction end disagrees with the germline gene, perhaps due to a read error. The chain combines TRBV7-2 with TRBJ1-6; the D gene is possibly TRBD1 (6 bases). Looked up from germline, CDR1 is SGHTA and CDR2 is FQGNSA. There are 14 residues in the CDR3. The CDR3 DNA follows: TGTGCCAGCAGCTTAGACAGGGTCCGTTCACCCCTCAACTTT. Protein product: CASSLDRVRSPLNF.

There are many counts of this clonotype. V and J are TRBV12-3 or TRBV12-4 and TRBJ2-3, with 10 nucleotides matching TRBD2. CDR3 length: 15 amino acids. With 8 bases clipped from V and 4 bases from J, the junction kept 9 bases outside the gene matches. The CDR3 is CASLGASGGADTQYF. The CDR3 DNA sequence: TGTGCCAGCCTCGGGGCTAGCGGGGGCGCAGATACGCAGTATTTT.

This clonotype occurred many times. The chain couples TRBV29-1 to TRBJ2-3; 11 bases are shared with TRBD2. V trimming: 0 bases; J trimming: 4 bases; junction bases outside the gene matches: 6. Germline CDR1 is SQVTM and CDR2 is ANQGSEA. The CDR3 is 16 amino acids. CDR3 nucleotide sequence: TGCAGCGTTGAAGATCGTAGCGGGGGGGCCTCAGATACGCAGTATTTT. It translates to CSVEDRSGGASDTQYF.

This clonotype was seen at least ten times. The genes are TRBV7-3 and TRBJ2-2; a weak D match, TRBD1 (5 bases). The length of the CDR3 is 15 residues. Germline values: CDR1 SGHTA, CDR2 FQGTGA. Trimming shortened V by 0 bases and J by 5 bases, and 10 bases separated the two germline ends. The CDR3 region has the DNA TGTGCCAGCAGCTTAACTCAGGGAAGAACCGGGGAGCTGTTTTTT. It is translated as CASSLTQGRTGELFF.

This clonotype was seen repeatedly, ten times or more. The gene calls are TRBV7-2 and TRBJ2-5; D could derive from TRBD1 or TRBD2 (5 bases each). Germline V gene lookup returns CDR1 SGHTA and CDR2 FQGNSA. This CDR3 has 14 amino acids. The ends were cut back, 5 bases at V and 2 bases at J, with 12 bases in the middle. The CDR3 region has the DNA TGTGCCAGCAGCCCGGGACGGCGACAAGAGACCCAGTACTTC. Residues: CASSPGRRQETQYF.

This clonotype was observed a few times. This rearrangement joins TRBV6-1 to TRBJ1-2, with a weak D call TRBD1 (6 bases). Germline CDR1 MNHNS, CDR2 SASEGT. CDR3 size: 13 residues. Trimming took off 2 bases at V and 8 bases at J, with 12 bases between the two ends. CDR3 coding DNA: TGTGCCAGCAGTGAAAGCGGGGGCTGGGGCTACACCTTC. Protein product: CASSESGGWGYTF.

This clonotype was picked up many times. This chain connects TRBV15 to TRBJ2-7; D ambiguous. The germline V and J ends were trimmed by 4 bases and 3 bases, with 10 bases remaining between them. CDR3 length: 13 amino acids. Looked up from germline, CDR1 is LNHNV and CDR2 is YYDKDF (reference sequence). CDR3 DNA sequence: TGTGCCACCAGCAAGGATACGGGCTACGAGCAGTACTTC. It encodes CATSKDTGYEQYF. Based on the CDR3 plus reference TRBV15 and TRBJ2-7, the full variable domain is DAMVIQNPRYQVTQFGKPVTLSCSQTLNHNVMYWYQQKSSQAPKLLFHYYDKDFNNEADTPDNFQSRRPNTSFCFLDIRSPGLGDTAMYLCATSKDTGYEQYFGPGTRLTVT.

In its sample, this clonotype was seen many times. The chain joins TRBV20-1 to TRBJ2-1, with 13 nucleotides matching TRBD2. This CDR3 is built from 14 residues. J lost 9 bases, V lost 3 bases, and 5 bases had no gene match. CDR1 DFQATT and CDR2 SNEGSKA come from the germline V gene (reference sequence). CDR3 residues: CSARGLAGLREQFF. CDR3 DNA sequence: TGCAGTGCTAGGGGACTAGCGGGGCTCCGTGAGCAGTTCTTC.

This clonotype appeared many times. V usage is TRBV5-1 and J usage is TRBJ2-3; 8 nucleotides match TRBD1. CDR1 is SGHRS and CDR2 is YFSETQ in the germline V gene. The CDR3 runs to 14 residues. The ends lost 4 bases at V and 1 base at J; junction bases unmatched: 2. The CDR3 spells CASSPGQGTDTQYF. CDR3 in DNA: TGCGCCAGCAGCCCGGGACAGGGCACAGATACGCAGTATTTT.

This clonotype was seen at least ten times. The chain employs TRBV5-6 and TRBJ2-3, with D unresolved. Trimming took off 0 bases at V and 6 bases at J, with 8 bases between the two ends. This CDR3 contains 13 residues. CDR1 SGHDT and CDR2 YYEEEE come from the germline V gene. CDR3 loop: CASSLGRLDTQYF. For the CDR3, the DNA is TGTGCCAGCAGCTTGGGCAGGCTGGATACGCAGTATTTT.

This clonotype was counted ten times or more. This rearrangement joins TRBV7-2 to TRBJ2-7, with D uncertain. The CDR3 runs 12 residues. V lost 2 bases, J lost 2 bases, and 4 bases lay in between. CDR1 and CDR2 (germline): SGHTA, FQGNSA. The CDR3 DNA is TGTGCCAGCAGCTTACTAGCCTACGAGCAGTACTTC. This gives the protein CASSLLAYEQYF.

V gene TRBV20-1 combines with J gene TRBJ2-7; TRBD2 agrees at 11 bases. This CDR3 spans 17 amino acids. The ends lost 6 bases at V and 2 bases at J; junction bases unmatched: 15. Germline assignment: CDR1 DFQATT and CDR2 SNEGSKA (reference sequence). The CDR3 nucleotides are TGCAGTGCCCATCCGGGACTAGCGGTTAACTACGCCTACGAGCAGTACTTC. Translated: CSAHPGLAVNYAYEQYF.

There are a few counts of this clonotype. A junction boundary mismatches the germline segment, possibly from a read error. The chain combines TRBV5-1 with TRBJ1-5; unclear D gene. Germline assignment: CDR1 SGHRS and CDR2 YFSETQ. This CDR3 is 15 amino acids long. CDR3 region: CASSLGGTSNQPQNF. In nucleotides, the CDR3 is TGCGCCAGCAGCTTGGGGGGAACGAGCAATCAGCCCCAGAATTTT.